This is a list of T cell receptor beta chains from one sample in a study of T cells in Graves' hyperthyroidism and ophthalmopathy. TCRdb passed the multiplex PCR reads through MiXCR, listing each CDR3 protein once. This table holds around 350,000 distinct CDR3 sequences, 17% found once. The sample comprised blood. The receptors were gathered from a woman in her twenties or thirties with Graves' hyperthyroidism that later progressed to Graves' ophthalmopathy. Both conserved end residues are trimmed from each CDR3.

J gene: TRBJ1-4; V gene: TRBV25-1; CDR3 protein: ASSHRPGRGNEKLF
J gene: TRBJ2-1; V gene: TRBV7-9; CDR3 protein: ASSLAGTAYNEQF
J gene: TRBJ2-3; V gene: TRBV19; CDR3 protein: ASSLPAGTSGLNTQY
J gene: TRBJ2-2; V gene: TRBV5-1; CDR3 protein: ASQGASTGELF
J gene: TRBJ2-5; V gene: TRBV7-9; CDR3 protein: ASSRLAGEETQY
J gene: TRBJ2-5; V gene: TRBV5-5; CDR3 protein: ASSLGLVGSQY
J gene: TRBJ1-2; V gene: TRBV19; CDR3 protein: ASSPLGAGLSQSSNYGYT
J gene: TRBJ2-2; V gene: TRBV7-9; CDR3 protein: ASSARGPGTGELF
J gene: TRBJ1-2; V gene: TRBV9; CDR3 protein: ASSSRGGFVYGYT
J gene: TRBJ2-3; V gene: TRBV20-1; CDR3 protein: SARGGTSGRGFRTDTQY
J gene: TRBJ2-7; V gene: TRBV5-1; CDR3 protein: ASSPSGYRREQY
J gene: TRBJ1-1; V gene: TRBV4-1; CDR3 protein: ASSQDPGGALNTEAF
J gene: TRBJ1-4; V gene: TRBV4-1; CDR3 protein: ASSLWTGDEKLF
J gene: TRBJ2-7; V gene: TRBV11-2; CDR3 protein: ASSLAGGGYEQY
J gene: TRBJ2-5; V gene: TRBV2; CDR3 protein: ASSPTDETQY
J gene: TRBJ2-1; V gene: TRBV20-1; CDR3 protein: SANRREVNWQF
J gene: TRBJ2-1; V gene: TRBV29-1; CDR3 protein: SVEDLPGGVRVSSYNEQF
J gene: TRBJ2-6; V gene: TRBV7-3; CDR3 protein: ASSPPQGSGANVLT
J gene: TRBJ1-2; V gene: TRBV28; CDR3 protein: ASSFLKGYGYT
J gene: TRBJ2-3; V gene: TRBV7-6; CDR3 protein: ASSWGQASGTDTQY
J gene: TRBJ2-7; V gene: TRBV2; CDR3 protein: ASSELPRHDYEQY
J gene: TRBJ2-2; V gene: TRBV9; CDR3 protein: AGSPGAAFSRELF
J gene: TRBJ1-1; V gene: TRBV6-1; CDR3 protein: ASRRQGTTEAF
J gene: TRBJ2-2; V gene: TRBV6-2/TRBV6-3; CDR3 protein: ASSTRDYMAGELF
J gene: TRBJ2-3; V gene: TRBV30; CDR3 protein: AWSTAASTDTQY
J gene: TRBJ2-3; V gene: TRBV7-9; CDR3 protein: ASSTSGGIADTQY
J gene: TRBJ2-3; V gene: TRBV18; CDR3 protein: ASSIPGTDTQY
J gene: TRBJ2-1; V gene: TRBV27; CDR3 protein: ASSLSNPGYNEQF
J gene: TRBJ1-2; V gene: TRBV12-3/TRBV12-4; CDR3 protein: ASRKTPYGYT
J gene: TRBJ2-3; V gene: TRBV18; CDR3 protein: ASSPNARSTDTQY
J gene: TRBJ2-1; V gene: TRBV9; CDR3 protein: ASSEASYNEQF
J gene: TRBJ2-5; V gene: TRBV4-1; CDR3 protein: ASSRKTSRGIETQY
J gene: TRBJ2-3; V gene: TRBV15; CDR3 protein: ATSREGTSGLFVDTQY
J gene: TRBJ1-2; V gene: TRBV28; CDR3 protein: ASSFRGTDGYT
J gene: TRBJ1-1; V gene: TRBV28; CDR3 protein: ASSATMNTEAF
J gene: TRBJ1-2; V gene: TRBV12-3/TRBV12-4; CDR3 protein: ASSKGTPAPGNYGYT
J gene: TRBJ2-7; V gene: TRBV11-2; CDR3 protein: ASSLTGTGYEQY
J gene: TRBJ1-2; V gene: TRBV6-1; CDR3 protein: ASRGVVAGDNGYT
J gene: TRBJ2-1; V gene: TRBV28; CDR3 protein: ASSPPGGGNYNEQF
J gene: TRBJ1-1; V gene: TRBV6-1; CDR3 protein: ASSAGGGYTEAF
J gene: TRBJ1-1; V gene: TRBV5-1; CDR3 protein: ASSLYPSGTDTEAF
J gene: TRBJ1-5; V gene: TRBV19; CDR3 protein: ASSTNAGGGRPQH
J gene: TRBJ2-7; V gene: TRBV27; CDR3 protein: ASRDSTQTYEQY
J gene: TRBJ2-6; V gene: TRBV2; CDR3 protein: ASSDRANVLT
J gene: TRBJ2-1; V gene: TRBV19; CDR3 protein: AASGDSYNEQF